The 29 T cell receptor beta chains below all came from one sample that was sequenced in a study of shared clonotypes between healthy human individuals. This table comes from immunoSEQ multiplex PCR, and its TCRdb copy is limited to in-frame clones, with some not included. The table includes a few million clones, approximately 95% detected once. The sample consisted of naive CD4+ T cells from PBMCs. Stated subset: CD45RA+ positively selected. The receptors come from a man aged 18 to 30 in good health. Some clones in this sample may be carry-over from other donors' samples.

V and J are TRBV5-8 and TRBJ2-3, with D perhaps TRBD2 (7 bases). Germline loops: CDR1 SGHTS, CDR2 YDEGEE. The germline V and J ends were trimmed by 2 bases and 2 bases, with 15 bases remaining between them. The CDR3 runs 16 residues. The CDR3 sequence: CASSLGGRGATDTQYF. In DNA, the CDR3 is TGTGCCAGCAGCTTAGGGGGTCGGGGGGCCACAGATACGCAGTATTTT. Full variable domain (rest looked up from reference TRBV5-8 and TRBJ2-3): EAGVTQSPTHLIKTRGQQATLRCSPISGHTSVYWYQQALGLGLQFLLWYDEGEERNRGNFPPRFSGRQFPNYSSELNVNALELEDSALYLCASSLGGRGATDTQYFGPGTRLTVL.

The V call is TRBV19, the J call TRBJ2-6; D not certain. The CDR3 length is 13 residues. V was cut by 10 bases and J by 0 bases, with 7 bases left in between. Germline lookup yields CDR1 LNHDA and CDR2 SQIVND (reference sequence). CDR3 loop: CATRLSGANVLTF. In nucleotides, the CDR3 is TGTGCCACCCGACTCTCTGGGGCCAACGTCCTGACTTTC.

The chain joins TRBV18 to TRBJ2-1; 7 nucleotides match TRBD2. The CDR3 loop spans 18 amino acids. Germline values: CDR1 KGHSH, CDR2 LQKENI. V trimming: 5 bases; J trimming: 1 base; junction bases outside the gene matches: 14. This CDR3 reads CASSTWASGPSSYNEQFF. In DNA, the CDR3 is TGTGCCAGCTCAACTTGGGCTAGCGGTCCTTCTTCCTACAATGAGCAGTTCTTC.

This sequence joins TRBV11-2 and TRBJ2-7; D may be TRBD1 (5 bases). This CDR3 contains 14 residues. Trimming shortened V by 1 base and J by 4 bases, and 11 bases separated the two germline ends. Germline loops: CDR1 SGHAT, CDR2 FQNNGV. CDR3 in DNA: TGTGCCAGCAGCTTAGCCCCAGGGTGGTACGAGCAGTACTTC. Translation: CASSLAPGWYEQYF.

The V call is TRBV2, the J call TRBJ2-1; 9 nucleotides match TRBD1. This CDR3 contains 14 residues. Germline lookup yields CDR1 SNHLY and CDR2 FYNNEI. V lost 8 bases to trimming and J lost 4 bases; unmatched junction nucleotides: 6. This CDR3 is CASGAQGAYNEQFF. The CDR3 region has the DNA TGTGCCAGCGGGGCACAGGGGGCGTACAATGAGCAGTTCTTC. The full variable domain, with the rest looked up from reference TRBV2 and TRBJ2-1, is EPEVTQTPSHQVTQMGQEVILRCVPISNHLYFYWYRQILGQKVEFLVSFYNNEISEKSEIFDDQFSVERPDGSNFTLKIRSTKLEDSAMYFCASGAQGAYNEQFFGPGTRLTVL.

V usage is TRBV18 and J usage is TRBJ1-1, with a tentative D call TRBD1 (5 bases). Germline V gene sequence: CDR1 KGHSH, CDR2 LQKENI. The V end lost 2 bases, the J end lost 4 bases, and 11 bases lay between the germline ends. The CDR3 length is 14 residues. For the CDR3, the DNA is TGTGCCAGCTCACCAGGGGCAGGGCTCACTGAAGCTTTCTTT. Its translation: CASSPGAGLTEAFF.

The chain employs TRBV5-4 and TRBJ1-2; perhaps TRBD1 as D (5 bases). The V gene lost 5 bases and the J gene lost 4 bases, with 18 bases spanning the gap. The CDR3 has 15 residues. Germline V gene data show CDR1 as SGHNT and CDR2 as YYREEE (reference sequence). The CDR3 sequence is CASRKPGRGPYGYTF. Written as DNA, the CDR3 is TGTGCCAGCAGGAAGCCGGGACGGGGACCCTATGGCTACACCTTC.

The rearrangement links TRBV7-9 to TRBJ1-2; 7 nucleotides align to TRBD1. Germline loops: CDR1 SEHNR, CDR2 FQNEAQ (reference sequence). V lost 5 bases, J lost 2 bases, and 2 bases stayed unmatched. The CDR3 totals 13 residues. CDR3: CASSAGGNYGYTF. DNA of the CDR3: TGTGCCAGCAGCGCAGGGGGAAACTATGGCTACACCTTC.

The CDR3 DNA reads TGCGCCAGCAGCTTTATAGGGATAAATGAGCAGTTCTTC. Its protein product is CASSFIGINEQFF. The chain carries TRBV5-1 and TRBJ2-1; no clear D gene. This CDR3 has 13 amino acids. The germline V and J ends were trimmed by 2 bases and 7 bases, with 10 bases remaining between them. Looked up from germline, CDR1 is SGHRS and CDR2 is YFSETQ.

The chain links TRBV6-1 to TRBJ2-7; D might be TRBD1 (6 bases). Trimming left V 5 bases short and J 6 bases short, with 17 bases between. This CDR3 region has 14 residues. The germline gives CDR1 MNHNS, CDR2 SASEGT. The CDR3 DNA is TGTGCCAGCAGTAGGACAGTGGAGGCGCTCGAGCAGTACTTC. Its translation is CASSRTVEALEQYF.

V usage is TRBV6-5 and J usage is TRBJ2-1; D not certain. The CDR3 is 15 amino acids. Germline values: CDR1 MNHEY, CDR2 SVGAGI. Trimming left V 2 bases short and J 6 bases short, with 14 bases between. Here the CDR3 reads CASSYLGAARNEQFF. The CDR3 DNA reads as TGTGCCAGCAGTTACCTCGGCGCGGCCCGCAATGAGCAGTTCTTC.

V usage is TRBV21-1 and J usage is TRBJ2-7; TRBD2, the table's D call, lacks a check against the DNA. TRBV21-1 is reported as a pseudogene. This CDR3 spans 17 amino acids. Here the CDR3 DNA reads TGTGCCAGCAGCAGAAGGGAGGGTGGGGTAGCGGGAGGTGAGCAGTACTTC. Encoded protein: CASSRREGGVAGGEQYF.

The chain couples TRBV6-5 to TRBJ1-5; a possible D gene is TRBD1 (5 bases). V gave up 5 bases and J gave up 5 bases, with 10 bases separating them. Germline CDR1 MNHEY, CDR2 SVGAGI. The CDR3 runs to 13 residues. The CDR3 DNA is TGTGCCAGCAGTCGCGGAGGGGATCAGCCCCAGCATTTT. This gives the protein CASSRGGDQPQHF.

This chain links TRBV10-3 with TRBJ1-2; possibly TRBD1 for D (5 bases). Trimming shortened V by 3 bases and J by 5 bases, and 13 bases separated the two germline ends. This CDR3 has 14 amino acids. CDR1 ENHRY and CDR2 SYGVKD come from the germline V gene. CDR3 residues: CAISESSRAYGYTF. The CDR3 DNA reads TGTGCCATCAGTGAATCCTCCAGGGCGTATGGCTACACCTTC.

The CDR3 region has the DNA TGTGCCAGCAGTGCACTCCAGGCAGGCAATGAGCAGTTCTTC. Its translation: CASSALQAGNEQFF. This chain uses TRBV25-1 with TRBJ2-1, with D unclear. The CDR3 covers 14 residues. Looked up from germline, CDR1 is MGHDK and CDR2 is SYGVNS. Trimming took off 4 bases at V and 6 bases at J, with 13 bases between the two ends.

The rearrangement links TRBV19 to TRBJ1-1; D gene unclear. This CDR3 is 15 amino acids long. Germline CDR1 reads LNHDA; CDR2 reads SQIVND (reference sequence). The germline V and J ends were trimmed by 0 bases and 4 bases, with 12 bases remaining between them. This chain's CDR3 is CASSIEAGIITEAFF. CDR3 nucleotides: TGTGCCAGTAGTATAGAGGCGGGGATCATCACTGAAGCTTTCTTT.

This clone was seen a single time. CDR3 in DNA: TGTGCCAGCTCAACACGGACAGGGATCCCCACTGAAGCTTTCTTT. Translation: CASSTRTGIPTEAFF. The genes are TRBV18 and TRBJ1-1; 8 bases are a match to TRBD1. Losses at the gene ends were 5 bases for V and 4 bases for J; bases not matched to a gene: 9. Per germline, CDR1 KGHSH and CDR2 LQKENI. This CDR3 comprises 15 residues.

The chain links TRBV28 to TRBJ1-5; no firm D call. Looked up from germline, CDR1 is MDHEN and CDR2 is SYDVKM. CDR3 length equals 17 residues. Deletions cut 3 bases from V and 2 bases from J, with 17 bases between. The CDR3 here is CASSFPGMRQGNQPQHF. CDR3 nucleotides: TGTGCCAGCAGTTTCCCGGGTATGCGTCAGGGCAATCAGCCCCAGCATTTT.

This clone was seen only once. The chain combines TRBV5-5 with TRBJ1-3; TRBD1 matches 7 bases. V was pared by 0 bases and J by 1 base, with 13 bases of the junction left unmatched. Germline CDR1 reads SGHKS; CDR2 reads YYEKEE (reference sequence). The CDR3 is 19 amino acids. For the CDR3, the DNA is TGTGCCAGCAGCTTGGTGGATCTGACAGGGAGCTCTTCTGGAAACACCATATATTTT. Protein product: CASSLVDLTGSSSGNTIYF.

The CDR3 nucleotides are TGCGCCAGCAGTGAGTCGGGGACAGGGTCGAATGAGCAGTTCTTC. It translates to CASSESGTGSNEQFF. The rearrangement links TRBV10-1 to TRBJ2-1; 9 nucleotides align to TRBD1. The CDR3 length is 15 residues. J gave up 7 bases and V 0 bases, and 4 bases lay outside the gene matches. Germline CDR1 WNHNN, CDR2 SYGVQD (reference sequence).

This clone was observed a single time. The chain has TRBV7-8 and TRBJ2-2; 8 nucleotides match TRBD1. CDR3 length: 17 residues. V was pared by 7 bases and J by 5 bases, with 15 bases of the junction left unmatched. The germline gives CDR1 SGHVS, CDR2 FQNEAQ. The CDR3, as DNA: TGTGCCAGCATCACCTACCTTGGGCAGGGGGCGACCGGGGAGCTGTTTTTT. It translates to CASITYLGQGATGELFF.

The rearrangement links TRBV18 to TRBJ2-1; 10 bases are shared with TRBD1. The CDR3 contains 15 residues. The germline gives CDR1 KGHSH, CDR2 LQKENI. After removal of 3 bases from V and 11 bases from J, the junction contained 10 bases not matched to a gene. CDR3 region: CASSPTGGAVGKQFF. The CDR3 DNA follows: TGTGCCAGCTCACCGACAGGGGGCGCGGTCGGGAAGCAGTTCTTC.

The chain couples TRBV28 to TRBJ2-5, with TRBD1 matching over 9 bases. J gave up 4 bases and V 5 bases, and 8 bases lay outside the gene matches. The CDR3 totals 15 residues. Looked up from germline, CDR1 is MDHEN and CDR2 is SYDVKM. In DNA form, the CDR3 reads TGTGCCAGCAGTCCCGGACAGGGGAGAGGAGAGACCCAGTACTTC. It encodes CASSPGQGRGETQYF.

The chain has TRBV11-3 and TRBJ2-7; no firm D call. With 1 base removed from V and 4 bases from J, the gap between germline ends came to 8 bases. Looked up from germline, CDR1 is SGHNT and CDR2 is YENEEA. The CDR3 runs to 13 residues. CDR3 sequence reads: CASSLVKGYEQYF. The DNA for the CDR3 is TGTGCCAGCAGCTTAGTCAAGGGTTACGAGCAGTACTTC.

The chain employs TRBV9 and TRBJ1-2; D might be TRBD1 (6 bases). V lost 0 bases to trimming and J lost 6 bases, with 21 bases between them. The CDR3 consists of 17 residues. Germline CDR1 SGDLS, CDR2 YYNGEE. The CDR3 spells CASSVVPQASQGHGYTF. The CDR3 region has the DNA TGTGCCAGCAGCGTAGTTCCCCAGGCTTCTCAGGGGCATGGCTACACCTTC. The whole variable domain, filled in from reference TRBV9 and TRBJ1-2, reads DSGVTQTPKHLITATGQRVTLRCSPRSGDLSVYWYQQSLDQGLQFLIQYYNGEERAKGNILERFSAQQFPDLHSELNLSSLELGDSALYFCASSVVPQASQGHGYTFGSGTRLTVV.

This clone showed up just once. The sample has other DNA sequences that encode this CDR3 too. The CDR3 nucleotides read TGCGCCAGCAGCTTGGGGCCAGGGGGCGAGCAGTACTTC. Its protein product is CASSLGPGGEQYF. The J gene is TRBJ2-7, the V gene TRBV5-1; 7 bases line up with TRBD1. Looked up from germline, CDR1 is SGHRS and CDR2 is YFSETQ. The V segment lost 0 bases and the J segment 6 bases; nucleotides outside the gene matches: 3. The CDR3 totals 13 residues.

The chain uses TRBV29-1 and TRBJ2-7; TRBD1 might be the D (7 bases). Deletions cut 7 bases from V and 1 base from J, with 17 bases between. The CDR3 is 14 amino acids. Germline V gene lookup returns CDR1 SQVTM and CDR2 ANQGSEA. CDR3 loop: CSARPQGGSYEQYF. DNA of the CDR3: TGCAGCGCCCGGCCCCAGGGGGGATCCTACGAGCAGTACTTC.

The chain couples TRBV2 to TRBJ2-3; either TRBD1 or TRBD2 may fit D (5 bases each). Trimming pared 4 bases from V and 6 bases from J, leaving 17 bases between. This CDR3 is 15 amino acids long. Germline V lookup: CDR1 SNHLY, CDR2 FYNNEI. The CDR3, as DNA: TGTGCCAGCAGTGTGGGGGTCGCGGCCGTCGATACGCAGTATTTT. Amino acid sequence: CASSVGVAAVDTQYF.

This clone has a single count. The chain is built from TRBV19 and TRBJ2-7, with D possibly being TRBD1 (6 bases). This CDR3 contains 15 residues. Germline CDR1 is LNHDA and CDR2 is SQIVND (reference sequence). Trimming removed 1 base from V and 0 bases from J, with 10 bases in between. CDR3 in amino acids: CASSIGTVFSYEQYF. CDR3 bases: TGTGCCAGTAGTATAGGGACAGTCTTCTCCTACGAGCAGTACTTC.